This TCR beta chain was retrieved from a study of T-cell memory formation after mild COVID-19. Across the study: Largely donor-specific sequence clusters came from a couple of donors. Findings and caveats of the study: Later expanders leaned CD4+, whereas day 15 to 85 contracting clones were balanced CD4/CD8. CD4+ clones that contracted lay mainly in CM and EM; CD8+ ones lay in EMRA.

TCRdb processed the 5' RACE reads anew with MiXCR; each CDR3 protein has one entry. This sample has around 300,000 distinct CDR3 sequences; roughly an eighth occur once, and the top ten carry approximately 22%. The CDR3 totals 13 residues. V was pared by 6 bases and J by 7 bases, with 7 bases of the junction left unmatched. Germline V gene lookup returns CDR1 DFQATT and CDR2 SNEGSKA (reference sequence). This clonotype was observed a handful of times. Antigen specificity is unknown. The sequence was collected from a young man who had mild COVID-19 (a few samples of this study predate the infection). Cell type and time point are not known. Sequences were obtained from PBMCs or a T cell subset sorted from them (not recorded which). This rearrangement joins TRBV20-1 to TRBJ1-5, with 9 positions matching TRBD1. CDR3: CSAIGQGSQPQHF. For the CDR3, the DNA is TGCAGTGCAATCGGACAGGGGTCCCAGCCCCAGCATTTT.